Here is one TCR beta chain with its context. The sample comes from a study of blood T cells in healthy people across ages. Losses at the gene ends were 1 base for V and 5 bases for J; bases not matched to a gene: 16. The CDR3 is made up of 18 amino acids. The germline CDR1 and CDR2 sequences are SGDLS and YYNGEE. The use of a sample-barcoded 5' primer and a J-beta primer mix characterized a second PCR of 7 to 11 cycles. Every cDNA molecule carried a tag from a template-switch adaptor bearing 12 random nucleotides. MiXCR, applied by TCRdb to the 5' RACE reads, yields one record per CDR3 protein. The sample lists about 1.8 million distinct CDR3 sequences; around 48% were seen once.

This TCR derives from a woman in her forties in good health. This chain links TRBV9 with TRBJ2-5; TRBD2 matches at 8 bases. The source material was blood. CDR3 amino acids: CASSVSSAGGRLRETQYF. As DNA, the CDR3 is TGTGCCAGCAGCGTATCCTCCGCGGGGGGCCGCCTAAGGGAGACCCAGTACTTC.